Below are 8 T cell receptor beta chains sequenced from a single sample in a study of T cells expressing NK-cell markers. TCRdb re-called the 5' RACE reads and gives one entry per CDR3 protein, without DNA. This repertoire comprises 160,000 or so distinct CDR3 sequences; its ten largest clones make up around a sixth. Input material: blood T cells: a sorted CD56 or NKG2C T cell subset, CD4+ or CD8+ T cells, or bulk PBMC T cells (not recorded which). The receptors shown here come from a woman aged 18 to 69 in good health.

This chain uses TRBV29-1 with TRBJ1-2; TCRdb's D call, TRBD1, is unchecked because there is no DNA. Germline-derived CDR1 and CDR2 are SQVTM and ANQGSEA. The CDR3 has 11 residues. The CDR3 here is CSVDDDRAITF.

The V call is TRBV20-1, the J call TRBJ1-5; the D gene TCRdb calls, TRBD1, cannot be checked with no DNA. Germline CDR1 reads DFQATT; CDR2 reads SNEGSKA (reference sequence). The CDR3 is made up of 14 amino acids. CDR3: CSASPGTDNQPQHF.

The chain combines TRBV20-1 with TRBJ2-1; TCRdb picks TRBD2, but there is no DNA to check that call. The germline V gene encodes CDR1 DFQATT and CDR2 SNEGSKA (reference sequence). This CDR3 is built from 12 residues. The CDR3 spells CSLAGVSNEQFF.

This chain links TRBV7-9 with TRBJ2-5. There are 12 residues in the CDR3. Germline CDR1 is SEHNR and CDR2 is FQNEAQ (reference sequence). CDR3 region: CASSLNLETQYF.

This chain connects TRBV5-1 to TRBJ2-3; the D gene TCRdb calls, TRBD2, cannot be checked with no DNA. Germline lookup yields CDR1 SGHRS and CDR2 YFSETQ. The CDR3 is 16 amino acids. This CDR3 is CASSLEGMGGTDTQYF. The complete variable domain, with remaining parts taken from reference TRBV5-1 and TRBJ2-3, reads KAGVTQTPRYLIKTRGQQVTLSCSPISGHRSVSWYQQTPGQGLQFLFEYFSETQRNKGNFPGRFSGRQFSNSRSEMNVSTLELGDSALYLCASSLEGMGGTDTQYFGPGTRLTVL.

This chain connects TRBV7-1 to TRBJ2-1; without DNA, the TCRdb call of TRBD2 cannot be checked. TRBV7-1 is placed among ORFs of uncertain function. CDR3 size: 22 residues. The CDR3 loop is CASSSETGLLTSGRFPYNEQFF.

V gene TRBV4-2 combines with J gene TRBJ2-3. This CDR3 comprises 13 residues. Germline CDR1 and CDR2: LGHNA and YNFKEQ. CDR3: CASSQDRKDTQYF.

The chain combines TRBV10-3 with TRBJ2-3; checking the TCRdb D call of TRBD2 is not possible without DNA. The germline CDR1 and CDR2 sequences are ENHRY and SYGVKD. The CDR3 has 16 amino acids. The chain's CDR3 is CAISEFSSGRMNTQYF.